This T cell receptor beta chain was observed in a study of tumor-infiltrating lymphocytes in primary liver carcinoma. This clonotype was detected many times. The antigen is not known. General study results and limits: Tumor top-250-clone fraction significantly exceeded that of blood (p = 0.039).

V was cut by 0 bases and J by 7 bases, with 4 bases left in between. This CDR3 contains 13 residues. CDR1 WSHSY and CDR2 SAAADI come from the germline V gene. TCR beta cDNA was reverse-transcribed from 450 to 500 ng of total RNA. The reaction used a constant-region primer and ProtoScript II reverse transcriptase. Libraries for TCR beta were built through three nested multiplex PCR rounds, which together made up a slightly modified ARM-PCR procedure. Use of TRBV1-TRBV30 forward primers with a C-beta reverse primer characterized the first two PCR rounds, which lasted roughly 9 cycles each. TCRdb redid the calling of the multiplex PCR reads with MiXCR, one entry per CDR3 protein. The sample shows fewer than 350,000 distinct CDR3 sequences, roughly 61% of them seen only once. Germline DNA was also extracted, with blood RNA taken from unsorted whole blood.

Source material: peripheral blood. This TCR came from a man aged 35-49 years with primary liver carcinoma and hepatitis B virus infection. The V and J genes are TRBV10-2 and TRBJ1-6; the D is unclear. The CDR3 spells CASSESRNSPLHF. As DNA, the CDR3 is TGCGCCAGCAGTGAGTCCCGGAATTCACCCCTCCACTTT.